These 18 T cell receptor beta chains came from one sample sequenced in a study of T-cell memory formation after mild COVID-19. TCRdb independently ran MiXCR on the 5' RACE reads; one entry per CDR3 protein. This repertoire shows some 450,000 distinct CDR3 sequences, 18% found once; its top ten account for around a fifth. Material: PBMCs or a T cell subset sorted from them (not recorded which). The receptors here all came from a young man who had mild COVID-19 (a few samples of this study predate the infection). Cell type and time point are not known.

This rearrangement joins TRBV19 to TRBJ1-1; D remains unclear. The CDR3 runs 13 residues. The V end was cut by 6 bases, the J end by 1 base, with 9 bases between. From germline, CDR1 is LNHDA and CDR2 SQIVND (reference sequence). The CDR3: CASRPGSNTEAFF. The CDR3 region has the DNA TGTGCCAGTAGACCAGGATCGAACACTGAAGCTTTCTTT.

This clonotype occurred a few times. The rearrangement joins TRBV7-2 to TRBJ1-5, with D possibly matching TRBD1 (5 bases). Per the germline V gene, CDR1 is SGHTA and CDR2 is FQGNSA. CDR3 size: 14 residues. The V gene lost 5 bases and the J gene lost 4 bases, with 12 bases spanning the gap. The DNA for the CDR3 is TGTGCCAGCAGCCTGGGACGGACTAATCAGCCCCAGCATTTT. It encodes CASSLGRTNQPQHF.

This clonotype was seen more than once but under ten times. This chain uses TRBV4-3 with TRBJ2-1; D is ambiguous. Germline CDR1 LGHNA, CDR2 YSLEER. V lost 1 base to trimming and J lost 7 bases, with 11 bases between them. This CDR3 comprises 14 residues. CDR3 amino acids: CASSQGSSGNEQFF. CDR3 DNA sequence: TGCGCCAGCAGCCAAGGGTCATCGGGTAATGAGCAGTTCTTC.

This clonotype came up many times. The CDR3 sequence: CASSLALNQPQHF. The CDR3, as DNA: TGTGCCAGCAGCTTAGCGCTAAATCAGCCCCAGCATTTT. J is TRBJ1-5 and V is TRBV7-2, with D unclear. Germline values: CDR1 SGHTA, CDR2 FQGNSA. V was clipped by 0 bases and J by 4 bases, with 4 bases between them. CDR3 length: 13 residues.

This clonotype has only a few counts. The V gene is TRBV6-5, the J gene TRBJ2-2, with D hard to call. This CDR3 comprises 13 residues. Germline CDR1 is MNHEY and CDR2 is SVGAGI. The CDR3 sequence is CAKSWTNTGELFF. CDR3 sequence (DNA): TGTGCGAAGTCCTGGACCAACACCGGGGAGCTGTTTTTT.

The gene calls are TRBV7-2 and TRBJ1-5; 8 bases align to TRBD1. The germline V gene encodes CDR1 SGHTA and CDR2 FQGNSA. V lost 5 bases and J lost 1; bases outside the gene matches: 7. The CDR3 is made up of 16 amino acids. The CDR3 is CASSPSDRVSNQPQHF. The CDR3 nucleotides are TGTGCCAGCAGCCCTTCGGACAGGGTCAGCAATCAGCCCCAGCATTTT.

This clonotype was detected only a few times. The V and J genes are TRBV7-2 and TRBJ2-5, with D unclear. Trimming left V 4 bases short and J 5 bases short, with 11 bases between. This CDR3 comprises 13 residues. Germline CDR1 SGHTA, CDR2 FQGNSA. The CDR3 spells CASSSSPSETQYF. The DNA of the CDR3 is TGTGCCAGCAGCTCCTCCCCCTCGGAGACCCAGTACTTC.

The sample holds a few counts of this clonotype. The DNA of the CDR3 is TGTGCCAGCAGCACCCTCCGGGGGACAGTGTCAGATACGCAGTATTTT. It codes for CASSTLRGTVSDTQYF. V and J are TRBV21-1 and TRBJ2-3; TRBD1, the table's D call, lacks a check against the DNA. TRBV21-1 is noted as a pseudogene. The CDR3 spans 16 residues.

This sequence joins TRBV3-1 and TRBJ1-6, with D possibly matching TRBD1 (5 bases). The CDR3 runs 16 residues. The germline V and J ends were trimmed by 2 bases and 7 bases, with 15 bases remaining between them. CDR1 is LGHDT and CDR2 is YNNKEL in the germline V gene (reference sequence). The CDR3 here is CASSQSGGLENSPLHF. The CDR3 DNA sequence: TGTGCCAGCAGCCAATCCGGGGGGTTGGAAAATTCACCCCTCCACTTT.

The chain is built from TRBV5-1 and TRBJ1-4, with D unclear. V lost 1 base and J 5 bases, leaving 12 bases between the germline ends. Germline assignment: CDR1 SGHRS and CDR2 YFSETQ. CDR3 length: 15 residues. CDR3 protein: CASSLSGGLNEKLFF. In DNA form, the CDR3 reads TGCGCCAGCAGCTTGAGTGGCGGACTAAATGAAAAACTGTTTTTT.

This clonotype was seen repeatedly, ten times or more. V is TRBV5-1 and J is TRBJ1-1, with 8 positions matching TRBD1. V lost 3 bases and J lost 2; bases outside the gene matches: 6. The CDR3 has 15 amino acids. The germline V gene encodes CDR1 SGHRS and CDR2 YFSETQ. The CDR3 bases are TGCGCCAGCAGCTATAGACAGGGGATAAACACTGAAGCTTTCTTT. This translates into CASSYRQGINTEAFF.

The rearrangement joins TRBV11-2 to TRBJ1-6; D uncertain. Germline V gene sequence: CDR1 SGHAT, CDR2 FQNNGV. V gave up 6 bases and J gave up 8 bases, with 8 bases separating them. The CDR3 extends over 12 amino acids. CDR3 DNA sequence: TGTGCCAGCAGTCTCATATATTCACCCCTCCACTTT. This codes for CASSLIYSPLHF.

The J gene is TRBJ2-3, the V gene TRBV29-1; a weak D match, TRBD2 (5 bases). Germline V gene sequence: CDR1 SQVTM, CDR2 ANQGSEA. This CDR3 contains 12 residues. Deletions cut 6 bases from V and 2 bases from J, with 9 bases between. The CDR3 DNA is TGCAGCGTGGACCGGGACACAGATACGCAGTATTTT. Protein product: CSVDRDTDTQYF.

This clonotype was detected many times. The chain uses TRBV28 and TRBJ1-6; D remains ambiguous. V was cut by 6 bases and J by 0 bases, with 9 bases left in between. CDR3 length: 15 amino acids. Germline CDR1 MDHEN, CDR2 SYDVKM. The CDR3 bases are TGTGCCAGCAGCCCTCGGGGCTCCTATAATTCACCCCTCCACTTT. Translating it yields CASSPRGSYNSPLHF.

At least ten counts were recorded for this clonotype. The V call is TRBV7-9, the J call TRBJ1-2; D is unclear. CDR1 and CDR2 (germline): SEHNR, FQNEAQ (reference sequence). The CDR3 covers 13 residues. V lost 0 bases, J lost 5 bases, and 7 bases lay in between. The CDR3 DNA sequence: TGTGCCAGCAGCTTAGCGGGCAGTTATGGCTACACCTTC. This encodes CASSLAGSYGYTF.

V gene TRBV10-1 combines with J gene TRBJ2-7, with a possible D match to TRBD2 (6 bases). The CDR3 extends over 15 amino acids. V lost 0 bases, J lost 2 bases, and 11 bases lay in between. The V gene's germline CDR1 is WNHNN and CDR2 SYGVQD (reference sequence). Here the CDR3 reads CASSESTSWAYEQYV. CDR3 DNA sequence: TGCGCCAGCAGTGAGTCTACTAGCTGGGCCTACGAGCAGTACGTC.

The chain recombines TRBV7-2 with TRBJ2-3; D remains unclear. CDR1 is SGHTA and CDR2 is FQGNSA in the germline V gene. This CDR3 comprises 15 residues. The V gene lost 5 bases and the J gene lost 5 bases, with 17 bases spanning the gap. CDR3 amino acids: CASSPMAPPGDTQYF. In DNA, the CDR3 is TGTGCCAGCAGCCCAATGGCACCCCCGGGAGATACGCAGTATTTT.

Only a few counts were recorded for this clonotype. The V and J genes are TRBV13 and TRBJ1-2; D is unclear. Germline V gives CDR1 PRHDT, CDR2 FYEKMQ (reference sequence). V dropped 0 bases and J dropped 6 bases, with 11 bases sitting between them. The CDR3 runs 14 residues. CDR3 bases: TGTGCCAGCAGCTTAGGCCTCCCCAAGGATGGCTACACCTTC. It is translated as CASSLGLPKDGYTF.